This is a list of T cell receptor beta chains from one sample in a study of blood T cell repertoires in COVID-19. Assay: immunoSEQ multiplex PCR; the TCRdb copy retains only in-frame clones and omits some. The sample consists of about 150,000 clones, approximately 90% of them appearing once. The specimen sequenced was peripheral blood. These receptors were collected from a woman in her seventies with acute or convalescent COVID-19. CDR3s include the opening cysteine and the closing phenylalanine or tryptophan. D genes are given only for firm matches. Size is stated for part of the rows, as once, few or many counts, or as a class when the clone is expanded.

V gene	J gene	D gene	clone size	CDR3 DNA	CDR3 protein
TRBV6-5	TRBJ1-4	NA	NA	TGTGCCAGCAGTTACGAGCCGGGGAATCAAAAACTGTTTTTT	CASSYEPGNQKLFF
TRBV19	TRBJ1-6	TRBD1	NA	TGTGCCAGTAGTTTAAGGACAGGGGGCAATTCACCCCTCCACTTT	CASSLRTGGNSPLHF
TRBV6-6	TRBJ2-4	NA	NA	TGTGCCAGCAGAATACAGGGTTTGTCCAAAAACATTCAGTACTTC	CASRIQGLSKNIQYF
TRBV4-2	TRBJ1-2	NA	NA	TGTGCCAGCAGCCAAGGTCTCCCAGGAGGCGTAAACTATGGCTACACCTTC	CASSQGLPGGVNYGYTF
TRBV6-5	TRBJ1-5	NA	NA	TGTGCCACCGCAAAAGTGGGAGGGGATCGCACCCAGCATTTT	CATAKVGGDRTQHF
TRBV6-6	TRBJ1-4	TRBD1	once	TGTGCCAGCAGCCGCTACCCGGGACAGGGTAGTTTTATGGATAATGAAAAACTGTTTTTT	CASSRYPGQGSFMDNEKLFF
TRBV7-8	TRBJ1-4	NA	NA	TGTGCCAGCAATTACGGGGGACCTAATGAAAAACTGTTTTTT	CASNYGGPNEKLFF
TRBV7-9	TRBJ2-6	NA	NA	TGTGTCTCGTCGGAAGGGAGCGGGGCCAACGTCCTGACTTTC	CVSSEGSGANVLTF
TRBV7-6	TRBJ1-5	NA	NA	TGTGCCAGCAGCCCCTTCTTTGGGGCCTCCAATCAGCCCCAGCATTTT	CASSPFFGASNQPQHF
TRBV3-1/TRBV3-2	TRBJ2-6	NA	NA	TGTGCCTGCACCCTCTCGGACTCGCGGGGGCCGAGCGACTCTGGGGCCAACGTCCTGACTTTC	CACTLSDSRGPSDSGANVLTF
TRBV3-1/TRBV3-2	TRBJ2-2	TRBD1	NA	TGTGCCAGCAGCCAAGAGGCAGGGGGCGCTTCGAACACCGGGGAGCTGTTTTTT	CASSQEAGGASNTGELFF
TRBV6-6	TRBJ1-4	NA	NA	TGTGCCAGCAGTTACTCCGGTTCTAATGAAAAACTGTTTTTT	CASSYSGSNEKLFF
TRBV19	TRBJ2-6	NA	few	TGTGCCAGTAGATACTCTGGGGCCAACGTCCTGACTTTC	CASRYSGANVLTF
TRBV2	TRBJ1-1	NA	NA	TGTGCCAGCAGGTACGGACCCGACTACGCTTTCTTT	CASRYGPDYAFF
TRBV5-6	TRBJ1-5	TRBD1	NA	TGTGCCAGCAGCTTGGTGGGGACAGGGAATCAGCCCCAGCATTTT	CASSLVGTGNQPQHF
TRBV7-9	TRBJ2-7	TRBD1	NA	TGTGCCAGCAGCCGATCCGGGACAGGGGTATCCGAGCAGTACTTC	CASSRSGTGVSEQYF
TRBV5-1	TRBJ2-5	NA	NA	TGCGCCAGCAGCTTGGGACGGACTACCGAAGAGACCCAGTACTTC	CASSLGRTTEETQYF
TRBV21-1	TRBJ1-1	NA	NA	TGTGCCAGCAGCAAAGGAGGGGGCGGCACTGAAGCTTTCTTT	CASSKGGGGTEAFF
TRBV5-1	TRBJ2-7	TRBD1	NA	TGCGCCAGCAGCTTGGCGGACAGGGAACGAGGCTACGAGCAGTACTTC	CASSLADRERGYEQYF
TRBV19	TRBJ1-3	TRBD1	NA	TGTGCCAGTAGTACCTCGACAGGGAACACCATATATTTT	CASSTSTGNTIYF
TRBV29-1	TRBJ1-2	NA	NA	TGCAGCGTAAGAGAGAACTATGGCTACACCTTC	CSVRENYGYTF
TRBV6-2/TRBV6-3	TRBJ2-1	TRBD2	once	TGTGCCAGCAGTTACTCCCGACTAGCGGACAGCTCCTACAATGAGCAGTTCTTC	CASSYSRLADSSYNEQFF
TRBV7-2	TRBJ2-3	NA	NA	TGTGCCAGCAGCTTAGCTCGCGGGAGCACAGATACGCAGTATTTT	CASSLARGSTDTQYF
TRBV28	TRBJ2-5	NA	NA	TGTGCCAGCAACGCGGGGCTTGAGACCCAGTACTTC	CASNAGLETQYF
TRBV7-8	TRBJ1-1	NA	NA	TGTGCCAGCAGCTTAGTGGCAGGGGCGAACACTGAAGCTTTCTTT	CASSLVAGANTEAFF
TRBV5-5	TRBJ1-3	NA	few	TGTGCCAGCAGCTTGGTGGGGGCTGGTGGAAACACCATATATTTT	CASSLVGAGGNTIYF
TRBV27	TRBJ1-5	NA	NA	TGTGCCAGCAACGCGGGAAATCAGCCCCAGCATTTT	CASNAGNQPQHF
TRBV10-3	TRBJ2-3	NA	NA	TGTGCCATCAGTGAGGGCAGAGGGAGCACAGATACGCAGTATTTT	CAISEGRGSTDTQYF
TRBV13	TRBJ1-1	NA	NA	TGTGCCAGCAGTGGGGGGGCGCTGAACACTGAAGCTTTCTTT	CASSGGALNTEAFF
TRBV4-1	TRBJ1-5	TRBD1	NA	TGCGCCAGCAGCCAACTCCAGGGGGGATATAGCAATCAGCCCCAGCATTTT	CASSQLQGGYSNQPQHF
TRBV18	TRBJ1-2	NA	NA	TGTGCCAGCTCACCAGAGGGCGGAACTAGAGGCTACACCTTC	CASSPEGGTRGYTF
TRBV6-1	TRBJ1-3	TRBD1	NA	TGTGCCAGCAGTGAGCGGACAGGGTTTGGATCTGGAAACACCATATATTTT	CASSERTGFGSGNTIYF
TRBV25-1	TRBJ2-3	NA	NA	TGTGCCAGCAGTGATCCTGACATAAAAGTACAGTATTTT	CASSDPDIKVQYF
TRBV10-3	TRBJ1-5	NA	NA	TGTGCCACAGGGCAGGGTCCTCCTAGCAATCAGCCCCAGCATTTT	CATGQGPPSNQPQHF
TRBV18	TRBJ2-5	NA	NA	TGTGCCAGCGCGCCGGTGTCTCAAGAGACCCAGTACTTC	CASAPVSQETQYF
TRBV5-1	TRBJ2-3	TRBD2	once	TGCGCCAGCAGCCCGGGACTAGCGGGGGCCCTTAGCACAGATACGCAGTATTTT	CASSPGLAGALSTDTQYF
TRBV27	TRBJ2-4	TRBD1	NA	TGTGCCAGCAGTCCCGGGACAGCCGGTATAAACATTCAGTACTTC	CASSPGTAGINIQYF
TRBV10-3	TRBJ2-1	TRBD1	NA	TGTGCCATCAGTGAGAGGGGACAGGGCCCCTACAATGAGCAGTTCTTC	CAISERGQGPYNEQFF
TRBV6-5	TRBJ2-5	NA	NA	TGTGCCAGCATTCACTCGTCCAGCCGGGGAGAGACCCAGTACTTC	CASIHSSSRGETQYF
TRBV4-2	TRBJ1-6	TRBD1	NA	TGTGCCAGCAGCCCGCCGGCAGGGGGGAATTCACCCCTCCACTTT	CASSPPAGGNSPLHF
TRBV7-8	TRBJ1-2	TRBD1	NA	TGTGCCAGCAGTCGGATTGACAGGGGGGGGCGAGGCTACACCTTC	CASSRIDRGGRGYTF
TRBV7-2	TRBJ1-4	TRBD1	NA	TGTGCCAGCAGCCCCGACAGGGGGGTTGAAAAACTGTTTTTT	CASSPDRGVEKLFF
TRBV10-3	TRBJ1-5	NA	NA	TGTGCCATCAGTGAGTCCATCAGGGTCGGGCAGCCCCAGCATTTT	CAISESIRVGQPQHF
TRBV14	TRBJ2-7	NA	NA	TGTGCCAGCAGCCAGAAAGACAGCCTCTCCTACGAGCAGTACTTC	CASSQKDSLSYEQYF
TRBV5-1	TRBJ1-4	TRBD1	NA	TGCGCCAGCAGCTGGGGACAGGGTGTAACTAATGAAAAACTGTTTTTT	CASSWGQGVTNEKLFF
TRBV27	TRBJ1-2	NA	NA	TGTGCCAGCCGGACGGCGGGCTATGGCTACACCTTC	CASRTAGYGYTF
TRBV5-1	TRBJ1-6	TRBD1	NA	TGCGCCAGCAGCCCGGGACAGGGGGGTTCACCCCTCCACTTT	CASSPGQGGSPLHF
TRBV4-2	TRBJ2-6	TRBD1	NA	TGTGCCAGCAGTCTAACAGGGGGTGGCTCTGGGGCCAACGTCCTGACTTTC	CASSLTGGGSGANVLTF
TRBV5-6	TRBJ1-2	NA	NA	TGTGCCAGCAGCTCGAGGGGGTACTATGGCTACACCTTC	CASSSRGYYGYTF
TRBV3-1/TRBV3-2	TRBJ1-4	TRBD1	NA	TGTGCCAGCAGCCAAGTGGGCCGTGGGGCAGGGGGTGAAAAACTGTTTTTT	CASSQVGRGAGGEKLFF
TRBV30	TRBJ1-2	NA	NA	TGTGCCTGGAGAGACCGACATTGGAATGGCTACACCTTC	CAWRDRHWNGYTF
TRBV30	TRBJ1-2	NA	NA	TGTGCCCAACCAACCTTCGAGGGCTACACCTTC	CAQPTFEGYTF
TRBV28	TRBJ1-3	NA	NA	TGTGCCAGCAGTCCTCAGGGTCCTGTAAGAAACACCATATATTTT	CASSPQGPVRNTIYF
TRBV6-4	TRBJ1-1	TRBD1	many	TGTGCCAGCAGAAGACAGGGGGGGAACACTGAAGCTTTCTTT	CASRRQGGNTEAFF
TRBV28	TRBJ2-1	NA	NA	TGTGCCAGCAGTTTATATGACACATCCTACAATGAGCAGTTCTTC	CASSLYDTSYNEQFF
TRBV7-2	TRBJ2-7	TRBD1	NA	TGTGCCAGCAGCTCGCCTCCGGGACAGGGAACGGGGCAGTACTTC	CASSSPPGQGTGQYF